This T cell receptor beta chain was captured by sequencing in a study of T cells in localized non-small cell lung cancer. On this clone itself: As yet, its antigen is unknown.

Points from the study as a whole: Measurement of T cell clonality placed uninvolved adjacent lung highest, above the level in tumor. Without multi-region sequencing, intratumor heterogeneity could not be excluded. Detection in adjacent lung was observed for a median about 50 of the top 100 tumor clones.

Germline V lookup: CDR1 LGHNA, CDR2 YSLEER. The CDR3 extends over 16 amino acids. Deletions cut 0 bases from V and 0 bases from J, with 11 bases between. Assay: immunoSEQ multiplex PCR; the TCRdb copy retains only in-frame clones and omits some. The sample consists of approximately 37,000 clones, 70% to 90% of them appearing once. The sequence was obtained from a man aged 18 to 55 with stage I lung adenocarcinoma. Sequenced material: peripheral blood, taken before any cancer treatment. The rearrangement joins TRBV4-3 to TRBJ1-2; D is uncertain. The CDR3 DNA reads TGCGCCAGCAGCCAAGAAGTCGCCGCGCCTAACTATGGCTACACCTTC. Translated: CASSQEVAAPNYGYTF.